This T cell receptor (beta chain) was recorded in a study of sequential checkpoint blockade in melanoma. This clone was seen a few times. TCRdb's table, derived via immunoSEQ multiplex PCR, lists solely in-frame clones and lacks some. The top ten clones hold roughly 12% of a sample with fewer than 40,000 clones, 70% to 90% of them seen once. Treatment noted: randomized to nivolumab then ipilimumab (arm A) or the reverse (arm B). The sequence came from a human donor with melanoma. Sequencing used CD8+ T cells sorted from blood (inferred from file names), obtained from a patient given nivolumab and ipilimumab in sequence.

The CDR3 coding sequence is TGTGCCAGCAGTGTAAGGACAGGGATGGTGTATGGCTACACCTTC. Translating gives CASSVRTGMVYGYTF. The V call is TRBV9, the J call TRBJ1-2; 8 positions agree with TRBD1. The V and J ends lost 5 bases and 5 bases, in that order; junction bases with no gene match: 11. The germline gives CDR1 SGDLS, CDR2 YYNGEE. The CDR3 is 15 amino acids.